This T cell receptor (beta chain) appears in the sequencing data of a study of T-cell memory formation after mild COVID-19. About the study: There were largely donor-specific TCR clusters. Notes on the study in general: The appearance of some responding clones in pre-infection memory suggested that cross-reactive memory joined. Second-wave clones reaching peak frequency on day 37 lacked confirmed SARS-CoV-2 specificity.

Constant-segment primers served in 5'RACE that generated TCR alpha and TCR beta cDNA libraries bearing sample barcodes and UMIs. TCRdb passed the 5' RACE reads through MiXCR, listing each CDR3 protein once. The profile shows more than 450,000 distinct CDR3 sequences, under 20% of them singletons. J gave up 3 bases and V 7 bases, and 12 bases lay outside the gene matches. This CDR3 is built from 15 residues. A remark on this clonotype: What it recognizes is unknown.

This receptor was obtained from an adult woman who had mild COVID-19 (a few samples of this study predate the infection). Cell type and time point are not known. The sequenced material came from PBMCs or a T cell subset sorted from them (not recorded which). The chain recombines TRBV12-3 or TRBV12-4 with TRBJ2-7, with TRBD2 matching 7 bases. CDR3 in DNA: TGTGCCAGCACCACGAGGGGAGCGGGGAACTACGAGCAGTACTTC. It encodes CASTTRGAGNYEQYF.